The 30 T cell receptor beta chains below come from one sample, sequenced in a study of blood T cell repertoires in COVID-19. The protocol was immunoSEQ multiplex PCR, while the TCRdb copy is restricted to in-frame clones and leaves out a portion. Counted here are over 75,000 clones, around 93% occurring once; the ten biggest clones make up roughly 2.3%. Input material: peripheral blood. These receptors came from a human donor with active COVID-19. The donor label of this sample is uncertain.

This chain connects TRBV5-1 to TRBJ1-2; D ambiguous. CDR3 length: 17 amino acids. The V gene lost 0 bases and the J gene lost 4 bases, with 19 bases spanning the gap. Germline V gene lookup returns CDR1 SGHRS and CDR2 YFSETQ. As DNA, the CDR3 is TGCGCCAGCAGCTTGGCCGAGGAGGGCAAAGAGAGCTATGGCTACACCTTC. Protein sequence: CASSLAEEGKESYGYTF. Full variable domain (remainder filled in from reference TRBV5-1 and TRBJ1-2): KAGVTQTPRYLIKTRGQQVTLSCSPISGHRSVSWYQQTPGQGLQFLFEYFSETQRNKGNFPGRFSGRQFSNSRSEMNVSTLELGDSALYLCASSLAEEGKESYGYTFGSGTRLTVV.

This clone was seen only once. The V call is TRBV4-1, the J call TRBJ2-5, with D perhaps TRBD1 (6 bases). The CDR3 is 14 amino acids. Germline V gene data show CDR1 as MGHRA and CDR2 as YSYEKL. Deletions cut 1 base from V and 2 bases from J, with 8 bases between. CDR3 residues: CASSQGTEQETQYF. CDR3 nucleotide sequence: TGCGCCAGCAGCCAAGGGACAGAACAAGAGACCCAGTACTTC.

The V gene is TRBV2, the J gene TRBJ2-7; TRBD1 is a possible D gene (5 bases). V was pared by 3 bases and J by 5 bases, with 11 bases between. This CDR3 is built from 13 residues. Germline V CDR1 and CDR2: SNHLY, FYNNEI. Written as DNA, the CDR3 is TGTGCCAGCAGTGACCCAGGGCGTGACGAGCAGTACTTC. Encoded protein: CASSDPGRDEQYF. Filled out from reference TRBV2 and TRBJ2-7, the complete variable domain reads EPEVTQTPSHQVTQMGQEVILRCVPISNHLYFYWYRQILGQKVEFLVSFYNNEISEKSEIFDDQFSVERPDGSNFTLKIRSTKLEDSAMYFCASSDPGRDEQYFGPGTRLTVT.

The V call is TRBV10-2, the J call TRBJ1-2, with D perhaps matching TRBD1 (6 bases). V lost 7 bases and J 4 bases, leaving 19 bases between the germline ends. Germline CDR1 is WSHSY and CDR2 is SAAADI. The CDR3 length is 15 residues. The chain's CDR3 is CASTQRNRVGYGYTF. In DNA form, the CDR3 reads TGCGCCAGCACCCAAAGAAACAGGGTCGGCTATGGCTACACCTTC.

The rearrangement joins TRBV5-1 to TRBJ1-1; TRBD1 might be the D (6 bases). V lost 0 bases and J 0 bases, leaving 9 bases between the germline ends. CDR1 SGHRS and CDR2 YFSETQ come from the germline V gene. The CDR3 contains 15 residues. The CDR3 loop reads CASSLVQGLNTEAFF. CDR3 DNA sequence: TGCGCCAGCAGCTTGGTGCAGGGGCTGAACACTGAAGCTTTCTTT.

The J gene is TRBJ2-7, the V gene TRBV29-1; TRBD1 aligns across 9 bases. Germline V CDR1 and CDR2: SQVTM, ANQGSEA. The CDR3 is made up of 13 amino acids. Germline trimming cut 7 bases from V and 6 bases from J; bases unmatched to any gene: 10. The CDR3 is CSGTGTGRFEQYF. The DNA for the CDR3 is TGCAGCGGCACCGGGACAGGGCGGTTCGAGCAGTACTTC.

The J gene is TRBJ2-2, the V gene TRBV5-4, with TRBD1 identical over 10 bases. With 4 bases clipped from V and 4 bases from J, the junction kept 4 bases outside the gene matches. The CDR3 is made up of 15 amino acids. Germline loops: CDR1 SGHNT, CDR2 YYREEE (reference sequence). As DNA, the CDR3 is TGTGCCAGCAGCGGCGGGACAGGGGTCACCGGGGAGCTGTTTTTT. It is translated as CASSGGTGVTGELFF.

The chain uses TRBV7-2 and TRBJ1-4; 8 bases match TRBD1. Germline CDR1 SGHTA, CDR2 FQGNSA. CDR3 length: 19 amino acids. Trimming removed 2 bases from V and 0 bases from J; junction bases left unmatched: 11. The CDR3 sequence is CASSLLRIRTGTTNEKLFF. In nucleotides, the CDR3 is TGTGCCAGCAGCTTACTTAGAATTAGGACAGGGACAACTAATGAAAAACTGTTTTTT.

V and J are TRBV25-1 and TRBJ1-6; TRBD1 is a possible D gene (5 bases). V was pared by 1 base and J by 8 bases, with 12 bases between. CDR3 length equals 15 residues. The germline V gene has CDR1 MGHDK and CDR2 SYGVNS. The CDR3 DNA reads TGTGCCAGCAGTGAATGGGAGGGGAGGTATTCACCCCTCCACTTT. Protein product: CASSEWEGRYSPLHF.

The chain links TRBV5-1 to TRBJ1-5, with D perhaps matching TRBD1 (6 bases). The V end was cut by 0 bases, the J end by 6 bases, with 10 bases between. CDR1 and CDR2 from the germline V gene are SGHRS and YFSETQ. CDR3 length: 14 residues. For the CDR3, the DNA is TGCGCCAGCAGCTTGGGGCAGGGGACTCAGCCCCAGCATTTT. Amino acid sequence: CASSLGQGTQPQHF.

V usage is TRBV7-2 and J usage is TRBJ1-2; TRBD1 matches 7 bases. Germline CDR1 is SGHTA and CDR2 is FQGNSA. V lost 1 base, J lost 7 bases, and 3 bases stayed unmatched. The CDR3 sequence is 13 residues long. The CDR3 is CASSLEGALGYTF. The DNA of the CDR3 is TGTGCCAGCAGCTTAGAGGGGGCGCTTGGCTACACCTTC.

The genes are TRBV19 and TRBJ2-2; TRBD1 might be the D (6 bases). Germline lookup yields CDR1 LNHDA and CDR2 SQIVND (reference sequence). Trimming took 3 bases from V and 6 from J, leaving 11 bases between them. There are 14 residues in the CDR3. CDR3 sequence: CASSILQGSGELFF. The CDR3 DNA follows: TGTGCCAGTAGTATCTTACAGGGTTCCGGGGAGCTGTTTTTT. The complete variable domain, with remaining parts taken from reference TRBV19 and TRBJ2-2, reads DGGITQSPKYLFRKEGQNVTLSCEQNLNHDAMYWYRQDPGQGLRLIYYSQIVNDFQKGDIAEGYSVSREKKESFPLTVTSAQKNPTAFYLCASSILQGSGELFFGEGSRLTVL.

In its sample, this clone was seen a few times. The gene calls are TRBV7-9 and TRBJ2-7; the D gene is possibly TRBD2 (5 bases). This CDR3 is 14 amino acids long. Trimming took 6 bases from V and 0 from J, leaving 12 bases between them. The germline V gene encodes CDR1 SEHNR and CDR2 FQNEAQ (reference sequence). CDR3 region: CASRYSDGSYEQYF. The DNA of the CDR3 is TGTGCCAGCAGGTATAGCGACGGCTCCTACGAGCAGTACTTC.

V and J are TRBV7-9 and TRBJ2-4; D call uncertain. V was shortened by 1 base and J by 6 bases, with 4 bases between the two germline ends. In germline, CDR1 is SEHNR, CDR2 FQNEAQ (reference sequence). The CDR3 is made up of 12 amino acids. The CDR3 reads CASSLGPNIQYF. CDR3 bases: TGTGCCAGCAGCTTAGGGCCAAACATTCAGTACTTC. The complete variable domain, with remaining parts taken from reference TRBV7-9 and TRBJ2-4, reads DTGVSQNPRHKITKRGQNVTFRCDPISEHNRLYWYRQTLGQGPEFLTYFQNEAQLEKSRLLSDRFSAERPKGSFSTLEIQRTEQGDSAMYLCASSLGPNIQYFGAGTRLSVL.

The CDR3 loop is CASSHPRGGQGTFDRELFF. The CDR3 DNA sequence: TGTGCCAGCAGCCACCCGCGCGGCGGACAGGGGACTTTCGATAGGGAGCTGTTTTTT. The chain employs TRBV7-9 and TRBJ2-2, with 9 bases fitting TRBD1. The length of the CDR3 is 19 residues. The ends lost 5 bases at V and 9 bases at J; junction bases unmatched: 22. Looked up from germline, CDR1 is SEHNR and CDR2 is FQNEAQ (reference sequence).

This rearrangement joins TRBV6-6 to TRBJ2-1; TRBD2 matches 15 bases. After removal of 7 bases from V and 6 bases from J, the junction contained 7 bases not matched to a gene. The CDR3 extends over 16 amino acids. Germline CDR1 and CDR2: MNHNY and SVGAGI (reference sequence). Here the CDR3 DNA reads TGTGCCAGCACTCCGAGGACTAGCGGGGGGGGCAATGAGCAGTTCTTC. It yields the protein CASTPRTSGGGNEQFF.

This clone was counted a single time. The CDR3 spells CASNRDRSYEQYF. The CDR3 coding sequence is TGTGCCAGCAACCGGGACAGGTCCTACGAGCAGTACTTC. V is TRBV6-5 and J is TRBJ2-7; 8 nucleotides align to TRBD1. CDR3 length: 13 amino acids. V dropped 7 bases and J dropped 1; count of bases not matched to a gene: 3. In germline, CDR1 is MNHEY, CDR2 SVGAGI.

The CDR3 loop reads CASSRDRDSPLHF. The CDR3 DNA sequence: TGTGCCAGTAGTAGGGACAGAGATTCACCCCTCCACTTT. The genes are TRBV19 and TRBJ1-6; 7 nucleotides align to TRBD1. In germline, CDR1 is LNHDA, CDR2 SQIVND (reference sequence). V lost 4 bases to trimming and J lost 8 bases; unmatched junction nucleotides: 2. The CDR3 length is 13 residues.

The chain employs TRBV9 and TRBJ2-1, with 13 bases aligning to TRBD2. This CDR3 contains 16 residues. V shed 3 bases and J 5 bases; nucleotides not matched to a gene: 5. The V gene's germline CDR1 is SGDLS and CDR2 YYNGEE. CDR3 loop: CASSALAGGPDNEQFF. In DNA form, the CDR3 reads TGTGCCAGCAGCGCACTAGCGGGGGGGCCTGACAATGAGCAGTTCTTC.

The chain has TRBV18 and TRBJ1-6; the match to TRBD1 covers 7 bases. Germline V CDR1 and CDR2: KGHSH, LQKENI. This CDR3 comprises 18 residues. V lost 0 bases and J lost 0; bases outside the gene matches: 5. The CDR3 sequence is CASSPPKAGGSYNSPLHF. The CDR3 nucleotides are TGTGCCAGCTCACCACCGAAGGCAGGGGGCTCCTATAATTCACCCCTCCACTTT. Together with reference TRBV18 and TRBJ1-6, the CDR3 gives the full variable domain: NAGVMQNPRHLVRRRGQEARLRCSPMKGHSHVYWYRQLPEEGLKFMVYLQKENIIDESGMPKERFSAEFPKEGPSILRIQQVVRGDSAAYFCASSPPKAGGSYNSPLHFGNGTRLTVT.

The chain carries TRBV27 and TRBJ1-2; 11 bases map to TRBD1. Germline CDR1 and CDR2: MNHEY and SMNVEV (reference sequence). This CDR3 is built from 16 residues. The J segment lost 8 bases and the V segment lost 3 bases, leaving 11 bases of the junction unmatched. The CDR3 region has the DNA TGTGCCAGCAGTTTTGCGGACAGGGGGCCGCAGGGAGGCTACACCTTC. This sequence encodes CASSFADRGPQGGYTF.

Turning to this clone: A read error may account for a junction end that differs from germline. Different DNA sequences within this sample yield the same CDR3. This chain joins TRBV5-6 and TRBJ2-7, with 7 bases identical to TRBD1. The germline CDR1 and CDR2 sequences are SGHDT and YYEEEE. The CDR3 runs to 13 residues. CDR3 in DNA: TGTGCCAGCAGAGCCGGGACAGAAATAGCCTCGTATTTC. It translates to CASRAGTEIASYF. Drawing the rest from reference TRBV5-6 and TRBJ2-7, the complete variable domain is DAGVTQSPTHLIKTRGQQVTLRCSPKSGHDTVSWYQQALGQGPQFIFQYYEEEERQRGNFPDRFSGHQFPNYSSELNVNALLLGDSALYLCASRAGTEIASYFGPGTRLTVT.

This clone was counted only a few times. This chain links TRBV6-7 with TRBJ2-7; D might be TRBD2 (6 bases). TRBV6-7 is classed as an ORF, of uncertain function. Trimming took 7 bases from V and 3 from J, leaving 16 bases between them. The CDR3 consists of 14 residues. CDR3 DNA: TGTGCCAGCATCCAAATTGGGGGGAGCTACGAGCAGTACTTC. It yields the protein CASIQIGGSYEQYF.

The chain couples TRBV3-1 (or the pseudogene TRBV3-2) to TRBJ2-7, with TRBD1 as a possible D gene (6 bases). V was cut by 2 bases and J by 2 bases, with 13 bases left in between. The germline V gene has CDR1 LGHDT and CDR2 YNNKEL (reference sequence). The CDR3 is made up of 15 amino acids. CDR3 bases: TGTGCCAGCAGCCAACAATGGGACAACCCCTACGAGCAGTACTTC. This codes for CASSQQWDNPYEQYF.

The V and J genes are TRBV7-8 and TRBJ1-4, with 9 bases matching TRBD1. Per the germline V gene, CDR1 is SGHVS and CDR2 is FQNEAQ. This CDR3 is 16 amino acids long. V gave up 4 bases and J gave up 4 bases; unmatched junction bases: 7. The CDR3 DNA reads TGTGCCAGCAGCTCACTGGACAGGGGCTATAATGAAAAACTGTTTTTT. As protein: CASSSLDRGYNEKLFF.

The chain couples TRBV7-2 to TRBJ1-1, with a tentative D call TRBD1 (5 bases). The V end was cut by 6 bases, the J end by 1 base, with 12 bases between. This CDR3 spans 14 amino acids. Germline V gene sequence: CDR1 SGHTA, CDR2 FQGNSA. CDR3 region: CASRSIGQNTEAFF. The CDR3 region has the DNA TGTGCCAGCAGATCCATTGGACAGAACACTGAAGCTTTCTTT.

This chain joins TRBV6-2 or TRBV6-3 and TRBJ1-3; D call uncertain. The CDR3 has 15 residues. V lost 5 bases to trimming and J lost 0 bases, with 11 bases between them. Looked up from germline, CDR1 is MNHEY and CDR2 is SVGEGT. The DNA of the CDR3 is TGTGCCAGCAGTCGAGGGTCCAGCTCTGGAAACACCATATATTTT. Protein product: CASSRGSSSGNTIYF.

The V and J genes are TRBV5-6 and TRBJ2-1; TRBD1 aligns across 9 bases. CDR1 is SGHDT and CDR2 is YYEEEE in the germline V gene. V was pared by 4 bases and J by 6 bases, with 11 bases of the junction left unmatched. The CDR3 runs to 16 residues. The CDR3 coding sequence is TGTGCCAGCAGCCCAACCGGGACAGGGTATCCCAATGAGCAGTTCTTC. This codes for CASSPTGTGYPNEQFF.

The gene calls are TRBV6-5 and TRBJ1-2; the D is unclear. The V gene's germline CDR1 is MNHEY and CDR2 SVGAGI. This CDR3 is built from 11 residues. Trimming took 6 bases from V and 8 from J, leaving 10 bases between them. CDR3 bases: TGTGCCAGCAGCTTCGGGGAGGGCTACACCTTC. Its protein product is CASSFGEGYTF.

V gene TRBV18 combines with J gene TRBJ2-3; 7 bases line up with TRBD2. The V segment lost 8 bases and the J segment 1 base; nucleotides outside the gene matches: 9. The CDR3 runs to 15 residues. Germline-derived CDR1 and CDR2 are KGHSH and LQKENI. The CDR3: CASPISAGGTDTQYF. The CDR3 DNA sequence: TGTGCCAGCCCTATTTCCGCGGGGGGCACAGATACGCAGTATTTT.